Following are 18 T cell receptor beta chains from one sample sequenced in a study of blood T cell repertoires in COVID-19 (TCRdb year 2020). The library was built by means of the immunoSEQ multiplex PCR assay. This is the immuneACCESS table as TCRdb keeps it, with only in-frame sequences that have V and J called. A part of the clones is gone; compared with another copy, unresolved V genes explain less than half, and the rest is unexplained. The sample table lists some 110,000 clones, 90% of them with a count of one. The ten most abundant clones make up approximately 1.9% of the sample. Sequencing was done on a sample of peripheral blood. These TCRs come from a human donor with active COVID-19. The donor label of this sample is uncertain.

In DNA form, the CDR3 reads TGTGCCAGCAGCTTAGCGAGGGGACAGGGCGGAAGGTGGGGCTACACCTTC. Amino acids: CASSLARGQGGRWGYTF. This chain uses TRBV7-9 with TRBJ1-2; 9 nucleotides agree with TRBD1. Germline V gives CDR1 SEHNR, CDR2 FQNEAQ (reference sequence). Germline trimming cut 0 bases from V and 8 bases from J; bases unmatched to any gene: 13. There are 17 residues in the CDR3.

The chain uses TRBV27 and TRBJ2-1; 8 positions agree with TRBD2. V lost 5 bases to trimming and J lost 6 bases; unmatched junction nucleotides: 12. Germline V gene lookup returns CDR1 MNHEY and CDR2 SMNVEV (reference sequence). The CDR3 is 16 amino acids. The CDR3 DNA follows: TGTGCCAGCAGTATCCGGACTAGCACGTTTTTCAATGAGCAGTTCTTC. Translating it yields CASSIRTSTFFNEQFF.

This chain joins TRBV19 and TRBJ2-3; 11 bases are shared with TRBD2. Germline V gives CDR1 LNHDA, CDR2 SQIVND (reference sequence). There are 15 residues in the CDR3. The ends lost 5 bases at V and 7 bases at J; junction bases unmatched: 8. The CDR3 region is CASSALAGGVNTQYF. CDR3 nucleotide sequence: TGTGCCAGTAGTGCGCTAGCGGGGGGCGTAAATACGCAGTATTTT.

V and J are TRBV27 and TRBJ1-6; 7 positions match TRBD1. This CDR3 has 14 residues. V gave up 6 bases and J gave up 8 bases; unmatched junction bases: 7. The germline gives CDR1 MNHEY, CDR2 SMNVEV (reference sequence). CDR3: CASRVQGSDSPLHF. Here the CDR3 DNA reads TGTGCCAGCAGGGTACAGGGGTCGGATTCACCCCTCCACTTT.

This clone has just one count. The chain combines TRBV4-1 with TRBJ2-7, with 10 bases matching TRBD1. The CDR3 extends over 16 amino acids. Trimming took 4 bases from V and 1 from J; bases not matched to a gene: 7. Germline V gene data show CDR1 as MGHRA and CDR2 as YSYEKL. The CDR3 region is CASSLQTGGYSYEQYF. In DNA, the CDR3 is TGCGCCAGCAGCCTACAGACAGGGGGCTATTCCTACGAGCAGTACTTC.

There are a few counts of this clone. The J gene is TRBJ2-2, the V gene TRBV7-3, with TRBD2 as a possible D gene (6 bases). The V end was cut by 6 bases, the J end by 1 base, with 12 bases between. The CDR3 is made up of 15 amino acids. CDR1 is SGHTA and CDR2 is FQGTGA in the germline V gene. CDR3 bases: TGTGCCAGCAGTAGGGACTCCCTGAACACCGGGGAGCTGTTTTTT. It encodes CASSRDSLNTGELFF.

The J gene is TRBJ1-2, the V gene TRBV3-1 (or the pseudogene TRBV3-2), with D possibly being TRBD1 (5 bases). This CDR3 is built from 12 residues. Looked up from germline, CDR1 is LGHDT and CDR2 is YNNKEL (reference sequence). The germline V and J ends were trimmed by 4 bases and 2 bases, with 5 bases remaining between them. The CDR3 protein is CASSRQNYGYTF. The CDR3 coding sequence is TGTGCCAGCAGCCGACAGAACTATGGCTACACCTTC.

The chain employs TRBV19 and TRBJ2-2; unclear D gene. CDR1 LNHDA and CDR2 SQIVND come from the germline V gene (reference sequence). The germline V and J ends were trimmed by 4 bases and 5 bases, with 11 bases remaining between them. The CDR3 contains 14 residues. The CDR3 region is CASSTGATTGELFF. As DNA, the CDR3 is TGTGCCAGTAGTACCGGTGCAACTACCGGGGAGCTGTTTTTT.

The chain recombines TRBV2 with TRBJ1-4; 9 positions agree with TRBD1. The CDR3 runs to 17 residues. CDR1 and CDR2 (germline): SNHLY, FYNNEI. V lost 2 bases, J lost 6 bases, and 10 bases stayed unmatched. The CDR3 is CASSELSGQGKYEKLFF. The CDR3 nucleotides are TGTGCCAGCAGTGAATTATCGGGACAGGGAAAATATGAAAAACTGTTTTTT.

This chain connects TRBV19 to TRBJ1-5; 7 bases align to TRBD1. Germline V gene data show CDR1 as LNHDA and CDR2 as SQIVND (reference sequence). This CDR3 contains 13 residues. The trim removed 5 bases at V and 6 bases at J, leaving 4 bases unmatched. The CDR3 bases are TGTGCCAGTAGTCAGACAGGGTTTCAGCCCCAGCATTTT. Encoded protein: CASSQTGFQPQHF.

This sequence joins TRBV2 and TRBJ2-5, with TRBD2 matching over 11 bases. CDR3 length: 15 amino acids. Germline values: CDR1 SNHLY, CDR2 FYNNEI. Losses at the gene ends were 6 bases for V and 0 bases for J; bases not matched to a gene: 3. CDR3 sequence reads: CASSRLAGNQETQYF. In DNA, the CDR3 is TGTGCCAGCAGCAGACTAGCGGGGAACCAAGAGACCCAGTACTTC.

The chain joins TRBV4-3 to TRBJ1-4, with D unclear. V lost 1 base and J lost 5, with 8 bases in between. This CDR3 region has 14 residues. The germline CDR1 and CDR2 sequences are LGHNA and YSLEER. The DNA of the CDR3 is TGCGCCAGCAGCCAAGGGCCGTTAAATGAAAAACTGTTTTTT. Amino acid sequence: CASSQGPLNEKLFF.

The J gene is TRBJ2-5, the V gene TRBV6-6; weak D call: TRBD2 (6 bases). Germline assignment: CDR1 MNHNY and CDR2 SVGAGI (reference sequence). This CDR3 is 16 amino acids long. V lost 7 bases and J 0 bases, leaving 18 bases between the germline ends. CDR3 sequence reads: CASTSTGLLYQETQYF. The CDR3 DNA is TGTGCCAGCACTTCAACGGGACTCTTGTACCAAGAGACCCAGTACTTC.

This chain links TRBV10-3 with TRBJ2-7, with D possibly matching TRBD1 (5 bases). V was cut by 6 bases and J by 4 bases, with 19 bases left in between. The CDR3 runs 15 residues. Germline loops: CDR1 ENHRY, CDR2 SYGVKD. In DNA form, the CDR3 reads TGTGCCATCAGCCTAAACACAGGCTCCAGATACGAGCAGTACTTC. This gives the protein CAISLNTGSRYEQYF.

The chain recombines TRBV6-5 with TRBJ2-7; the D gene is possibly TRBD1 (5 bases). Per the germline V gene, CDR1 is MNHEY and CDR2 is SVGAGI. V lost 6 bases to trimming and J lost 2 bases, with 14 bases between them. The CDR3 loop spans 14 amino acids. CDR3 region: CASSDWGDPYEQYF. The CDR3, as DNA: TGTGCCAGCAGCGACTGGGGCGATCCCTACGAGCAGTACTTC.

The chain has TRBV27 and TRBJ2-1, with 7 positions matching TRBD1. There are 15 residues in the CDR3. Trimming took 5 bases from V and 6 from J; bases not matched to a gene: 10. Germline lookup yields CDR1 MNHEY and CDR2 SMNVEV (reference sequence). CDR3 sequence (DNA): TGTGCCAGCAGTGGTGTGAGACAGGGTCTCAATGAGCAGTTCTTC. Amino acid sequence: CASSGVRQGLNEQFF.

This chain connects TRBV4-2 to TRBJ2-3; 12 nucleotides line up with TRBD2. The ends lost 4 bases at V and 1 base at J; junction bases unmatched: 0. This CDR3 has 15 residues. From germline, CDR1 is LGHNA and CDR2 YNFKEQ. The CDR3 DNA sequence: TGTGCCAGCAGCCCTAGCGGGGGGGGCACAGATACGCAGTATTTT. Amino acids: CASSPSGGGTDTQYF.

This clone was picked up one time. The CDR3 nucleotides read TGTGCCAGCAGCCCGGGAGAGGGGATAGACAGAGCCCAAGAGACCCAGTACTTC. It encodes CASSPGEGIDRAQETQYF. V and J are TRBV11-2 and TRBJ2-5; weak D call: TRBD2 (6 bases). The V end was cut by 5 bases, the J end by 1 base, with 23 bases between. The CDR3 has 18 residues. CDR1 and CDR2 (germline): SGHAT, FQNNGV.